These T cell receptor beta chains were read from a single sample in a study of cytomegalovirus exposure and HLA in healthy donors. The data were produced by immunoSEQ multiplex PCR, yet TCRdb's version contains in-frame clones alone and is incomplete. Counted here are about 140,000 clones, almost 85% occurring once; the ten biggest clones make up 3% to 3.5%. Sequenced material: PBMCs. These receptors were obtained from a man between 18 and 29 years old in good health and CMV-seropositive. Both conserved end residues are part of each CDR3. Each record gives: D gene, clone size, J gene, V gene, CDR3 protein, CDR3 DNA. D genes are given only for firm matches. The size entry is marked missing in some rows and otherwise reads once, few, many or a size class.

D: TRBD2; size: NA; J: TRBJ2-3; V: TRBV10-1; CDR3: CASSAGTSGSADTQYF; DNA: TGCGCCAGCAGCGCCGGGACTAGCGGGAGTGCAGATACGCAGTATTTT
D: TRBD1; size: NA; J: TRBJ2-5; V: TRBV5-1; CDR3: CASSALGQGYLETQYF; DNA: TGCGCCAGCAGCGCTCTGGGACAGGGGTATCTTGAGACCCAGTACTTC
D: TRBD1; size: NA; J: TRBJ1-2; V: TRBV28; CDR3: CASSEQGTYGYTF; DNA: TGTGCCAGCAGTGAACAGGGGACCTATGGCTACACCTTC
D: NA; size: NA; J: TRBJ1-4; V: TRBV6-1; CDR3: CASTATSYEKLFF; DNA: TGTGCCAGCACCGCGACATCTTATGAAAAACTGTTTTTT
D: NA; size: NA; J: TRBJ2-5; V: TRBV6-4; CDR3: CASSVYPSGQETQYF; DNA: TGTGCCAGCAGTGTATACCCCAGCGGGCAAGAGACCCAGTACTTC
D: NA; size: NA; J: TRBJ1-4; V: TRBV27; CDR3: CASSLSSGTLYGGLFF; DNA: TGTGCCAGCAGTTTATCCTCCGGGACACTTTATGGGGGACTGTTTTTT
D: TRBD1; size: NA; J: TRBJ1-4; V: TRBV7-9; CDR3: CASSPRDRGPANEKLFF; DNA: TGTGCCAGCAGCCCCCGGGACAGGGGGCCTGCAAATGAAAAACTGTTTTTT
D: TRBD1; size: NA; J: TRBJ1-4; V: TRBV7-9; CDR3: CASSPHPGTANEKLFF; DNA: TGTGCCAGCAGCCCCCATCCCGGGACAGCTAATGAAAAACTGTTTTTT
D: TRBD1; size: NA; J: TRBJ1-4; V: TRBV5-1; CDR3: CASSVLPPGQPNEKLFF; DNA: TGCGCCAGCAGCGTATTACCCCCGGGACAGCCTAATGAAAAACTGTTTTTT
D: TRBD2; size: NA; J: TRBJ2-1; V: TRBV15; CDR3: CATSRDRGSGSLASNEQFF; DNA: TGTGCCACCAGCAGAGATCGGGGTAGCGGGAGCCTCGCCTCGAATGAGCAGTTCTTC
D: NA; size: NA; J: TRBJ1-5; V: TRBV6-5; CDR3: CASSPGQFNQPQHF; DNA: TGTGCCAGCAGCCCCGGACAGTTTAATCAGCCCCAGCATTTT
D: TRBD2; size: NA; J: TRBJ2-5; V: TRBV5-1; CDR3: CASNPGVLAGGVETQYF; DNA: TGCGCCAGCAACCCTGGCGTACTAGCGGGAGGAGTGGAGACCCAGTACTTC
D: TRBD2; size: once; J: TRBJ2-7; V: TRBV4-1; CDR3: CASSHGGGYEQYF; DNA: TGCGCCAGCAGCCACGGGGGGGGCTACGAGCAGTACTTC
D: TRBD2; size: NA; J: TRBJ2-7; V: TRBV5-6; CDR3: CASSLATSGTYEQYF; DNA: TGTGCCAGCAGCTTGGCTACTAGCGGGACCTACGAGCAGTACTTC
D: TRBD1; size: NA; J: TRBJ2-6; V: TRBV5-8; CDR3: CASSLGQGKGGANVLTF; DNA: TGTGCCAGCAGCTTGGGACAGGGGAAGGGCGGGGCCAACGTCCTGACTTTC
D: TRBD2; size: NA; J: TRBJ2-3; V: TRBV30; CDR3: CAWTRGTSVFTDTQYF; DNA: TGTGCCTGGACGAGGGGGACTAGCGTTTTCACAGATACGCAGTATTTT
D: TRBD2; size: NA; J: TRBJ2-7; V: TRBV6-1; CDR3: CASSPGLATLEQYF; DNA: TGTGCCAGCAGTCCAGGACTAGCGACCCTCGAGCAGTACTTC
D: NA; size: NA; J: TRBJ1-1; V: TRBV5-8; CDR3: CASTFPPPSDTEAFF; DNA: TGTGCCAGCACCTTCCCCCCTCCGAGCGACACTGAAGCTTTCTTT
D: NA; size: NA; J: TRBJ2-3; V: TRBV29-1; CDR3: CSVRGGGGTDTQYF; DNA: TGCAGCGTTAGGGGAGGGGGGGGCACAGATACGCAGTATTTT
D: NA; size: NA; J: TRBJ2-2; V: TRBV6-5; CDR3: CASSYFNLGTGELFF; DNA: TGTGCCAGCAGTTACTTTAACCTAGGCACCGGGGAGCTGTTTTTT
D: NA; size: NA; J: TRBJ1-2; V: TRBV6-5; CDR3: CASSYTGVGYTF; DNA: TGTGCCAGCAGTTATACCGGGGTCGGCTACACCTTC
D: TRBD2; size: NA; J: TRBJ2-1; V: TRBV4-1; CDR3: CASSQERGGWLDEQFF; DNA: TGCGCCAGCAGCCAAGAACGGGGGGGCTGGTTGGATGAGCAGTTCTTC
D: TRBD1; size: NA; J: TRBJ2-7; V: TRBV25-1; CDR3: CASRGQGAYEQYF; DNA: TGTGCCAGCCGGGGACAGGGGGCTTACGAGCAGTACTTC
D: NA; size: NA; J: TRBJ2-1; V: TRBV7-9; CDR3: CASSRPSAPYNEQFF; DNA: TGTGCCAGCAGCCGGCCTAGCGCCCCCTACAATGAGCAGTTCTTC
D: TRBD2; size: NA; J: TRBJ2-3; V: TRBV19; CDR3: CASSSMSGTSTDTQYF; DNA: TGTGCCAGTAGTTCCATGAGCGGGACTAGCACAGATACGCAGTATTTT
D: TRBD2; size: NA; J: TRBJ2-1; V: TRBV9; CDR3: CASSVGLAEPYNEQFF; DNA: TGTGCCAGCAGCGTAGGTCTAGCGGAGCCTTACAATGAGCAGTTCTTC
D: NA; size: once; J: TRBJ1-4; V: TRBV30; CDR3: CACDIRRGIELFF; DNA: TGTGCCTGTGACATAAGGAGGGGAATCGAACTGTTTTTT
D: NA; size: few; J: TRBJ2-3; V: TRBV19; CDR3: CASSGGQHTDTQYF; DNA: TGTGCCAGTAGTGGAGGACAGCACACAGATACGCAGTATTTT
D: NA; size: NA; J: TRBJ2-6; V: TRBV27; CDR3: CASSPRGGANVLTF; DNA: TGTGCCAGCAGTCCCCGGGGGGGGGCCAACGTCCTGACTTTC
D: NA; size: NA; J: TRBJ2-2; V: TRBV18; CDR3: CASSSQQGTGELFF; DNA: TGTGCCAGCTCATCCCAACAGGGCACCGGGGAGCTGTTTTTT
D: TRBD1; size: NA; J: TRBJ1-3; V: TRBV5-6; CDR3: CASSFGQGWNSGNTIYF; DNA: TGTGCCAGCAGCTTCGGACAGGGGTGGAACTCTGGAAACACCATATATTTT